The 24 T cell receptor beta chains given below trace back to one sample, sequenced in a study of cytomegalovirus exposure and HLA in healthy donors. The PCR had 60 Vbeta and 13 Jbeta primers. Only in-frame clones appear in the TCRdb table, and some are missing; sequencing was by immunoSEQ multiplex PCR. The profile covers 150,000 to 200,000 clones, with around 80% appearing a single time and approximately 4% taken by the ten largest. Sequenced sample: PBMCs. All receptors derive from a woman aged 30 to 39 in good health and CMV-seropositive.

This clone has more than one count but fewer than ten. The CDR3 loop reads CASSLAGVRSGNTIYF. In nucleotides, the CDR3 is TGTGCCAGCAGCTTAGCGGGAGTGAGGTCTGGAAACACCATATATTTT. The chain combines TRBV11-3 with TRBJ1-3, with unresolved D. Germline V lookup: CDR1 SGHNT, CDR2 YENEEA. V lost 1 base and J lost 1, with 11 bases in between. The CDR3 length is 16 residues.

In DNA, the CDR3 is TGTGCCAGCAGCTGGACAGGGGGAATCTCTGGGGCCAACGTCCTGACTTTC. This translates into CASSWTGGISGANVLTF. V and J are TRBV5-5 and TRBJ2-6, with 10 bases matching TRBD1. Per the germline V gene, CDR1 is SGHKS and CDR2 is YYEKEE (reference sequence). The V gene end was trimmed by 3 bases and the J gene end by 0 bases; junction bases not matched to a gene: 3. There are 17 residues in the CDR3.

The chain recombines TRBV7-9 with TRBJ2-7, with a weak D call TRBD1 (6 bases). The CDR3 spans 15 residues. Per the germline V gene, CDR1 is SEHNR and CDR2 is FQNEAQ (reference sequence). V lost 0 bases to trimming and J lost 7 bases, with 16 bases between them. CDR3 coding DNA: TGTGCCAGCAGCTTAGCGCAGGGGACCTTTTGGGAGCAGTACTTC. It yields the protein CASSLAQGTFWEQYF.

This chain joins TRBV6-1 and TRBJ1-6; 10 bases line up with TRBD1. V dropped 8 bases and J dropped 11; count of bases not matched to a gene: 12. Germline CDR1 MNHNS, CDR2 SASEGT. The CDR3 totals 15 residues. This CDR3 reads CASQMNRDRGAPLHF. CDR3 DNA sequence: TGTGCCAGCCAAATGAACCGGGACAGGGGTGCACCCCTCCACTTT.

The chain couples TRBV9 to TRBJ1-3; 7 bases agree with TRBD1. There are 13 residues in the CDR3. The germline CDR1 and CDR2 sequences are SGDLS and YYNGEE. The trim removed 3 bases at V and 3 bases at J, leaving 0 bases unmatched. In DNA form, the CDR3 reads TGTGCCAGCAGCGCAGGGGGTGGAAACACCATATATTTT. Its protein is CASSAGGGNTIYF.

This clone was seen a single time. V is TRBV20-1 and J is TRBJ2-7; D perhaps matches TRBD1 (5 bases). This CDR3 is 11 amino acids long. Germline assignment: CDR1 DFQATT and CDR2 SNEGSKA (reference sequence). V lost 8 bases, J lost 5 bases, and 13 bases lay in between. As DNA, the CDR3 is TGCAGTCCTGGCCAGGGCGACGAGCAGTACTTC. Amino acids: CSPGQGDEQYF.

This chain joins TRBV27 and TRBJ1-1, with TRBD1 matching over 8 bases. Germline V CDR1 and CDR2: MNHEY, SMNVEV (reference sequence). V trimming: 5 bases; J trimming: 4 bases; junction bases outside the gene matches: 12. The CDR3 length is 16 residues. The CDR3 sequence is CASSRMMTGDGTEAFF. CDR3 DNA: TGTGCCAGCAGTCGAATGATGACAGGGGACGGCACTGAAGCTTTCTTT.

The CDR3 sequence: CASSPTTEDTEAFF. CDR3 bases: TGTGCCAGCTCACCAACGACAGAGGACACTGAAGCTTTCTTT. The V call is TRBV18, the J call TRBJ1-1; maybe TRBD1 (5 bases). Germline V gene lookup returns CDR1 KGHSH and CDR2 LQKENI. V was pared by 2 bases and J by 3 bases, with 10 bases between. This CDR3 is built from 14 residues.

DNA of the CDR3: TGTGCCAGCAGCAAAGGCCCAGGAAACTACAATGAGCAGTTCTTC. Translating gives CASSKGPGNYNEQFF. The V gene is TRBV21-1, the J gene TRBJ2-1; the table assigns TRBD1, which was not confirmed against the DNA. TRBV21-1 is tagged as a pseudogene. This CDR3 region has 15 residues.

For the CDR3, the DNA is TGTGCCAGCTCACCAGGCGGGTCAAAGACGGGCCAAGAGACCCAGTACTTC. As protein: CASSPGGSKTGQETQYF. The rearrangement links TRBV18 to TRBJ2-5; D may be TRBD2 (5 bases). The CDR3 is made up of 17 amino acids. Germline V gene lookup returns CDR1 KGHSH and CDR2 LQKENI. V was pared by 2 bases and J by 1 base, with 17 bases between.

This chain joins TRBV11-2 and TRBJ2-1; TRBD2 matches 11 bases. CDR1 and CDR2 (germline): SGHAT, FQNNGV. V lost 7 bases and J lost 8; bases outside the gene matches: 10. CDR3 length: 15 amino acids. The CDR3 bases are TGTGCCAGCACCAAACTAGCGGGAGTGGTTCATGAGCAGTTCTTC. This gives the protein CASTKLAGVVHEQFF.

The chain joins TRBV6-5 to TRBJ1-1; D is unclear. This CDR3 region has 13 residues. The germline gives CDR1 MNHEY, CDR2 SVGAGI. V dropped 4 bases and J dropped 11 bases, with 17 bases sitting between them. CDR3 amino acids: CASSLQRRGRAFF. As DNA, the CDR3 is TGTGCCAGCAGTTTACAACGTCGCGGGAGGGCTTTCTTT.

This clone is a singleton in its sample. V usage is TRBV11-2 and J usage is TRBJ2-1; perhaps TRBD2 as D (5 bases). V was shortened by 11 bases and J by 9 bases, with 17 bases between the two germline ends. The CDR3 runs 12 residues. Germline V CDR1 and CDR2: SGHAT, FQNNGV. CDR3 in amino acids: CAGGSLAGEQFF. CDR3 bases: TGTGCCGGTGGTTCGCTAGCAGGTGAGCAGTTCTTC.

This chain joins TRBV27 and TRBJ1-5, with D possibly matching TRBD1 (5 bases). Trimming removed 6 bases at V and 1 base at J, with 10 bases between. This CDR3 has 14 residues. The germline CDR1 and CDR2 sequences are MNHEY and SMNVEV (reference sequence). Here the CDR3 reads CASRPRQSNQPQHF. The CDR3 DNA reads TGTGCCAGCAGGCCTCGACAGAGCAATCAGCCCCAGCATTTT.

The chain is built from TRBV27 and TRBJ1-5, with D perhaps TRBD1 (6 bases). Germline lookup yields CDR1 MNHEY and CDR2 SMNVEV (reference sequence). CDR3 length equals 14 residues. Between the trimmed V and J ends, which lost 3 bases and 3 bases, there was a span of 9 bases. The CDR3 DNA follows: TGTGCCAGCAGTTTTCAGGGGAACAATCAGCCCCAGCATTTT. This translates into CASSFQGNNQPQHF.

This chain links TRBV7-9 with TRBJ2-7, with 9 positions matching TRBD2. The CDR3 loop spans 13 amino acids. Germline lookup yields CDR1 SEHNR and CDR2 FQNEAQ (reference sequence). J was trimmed by 3 bases and V by 3 bases; bases with no gene match: 0. Written as DNA, the CDR3 is TGTGCCAGCAGCTTTAGCGGGGGCTACGAGCAGTACTTC. It specifies CASSFSGGYEQYF.

The chain links TRBV15 to TRBJ2-1; D call uncertain. V lost 3 bases and J lost 5, with 14 bases in between. Per germline, CDR1 LNHNV and CDR2 YYDKDF (reference sequence). CDR3 size: 15 residues. Here the CDR3 reads CATSSFLRVHNEQFF. The CDR3 DNA follows: TGTGCCACCAGCAGCTTTCTTCGCGTTCACAATGAGCAGTTCTTC.

This sequence joins TRBV5-1 and TRBJ1-1; no reliable D call. V dropped 1 base and J dropped 1 base, with 5 bases sitting between them. Germline CDR1 SGHRS, CDR2 YFSETQ. The CDR3 sequence is 13 residues long. The CDR3 DNA reads TGCGCCAGCAGCTTGTTAGAGAACACTGAAGCTTTCTTT. Translated: CASSLLENTEAFF.

The CDR3 DNA sequence: TGCGCCAGCAGCCAAGACCCCACAGGGACTAACTATGGCTACACCTTC. It yields the protein CASSQDPTGTNYGYTF. V usage is TRBV4-3 and J usage is TRBJ1-2, with a tentative D call TRBD1 (6 bases). The length of the CDR3 is 16 residues. Trimming stripped 0 bases from V and 0 bases from J, with 11 bases between. The germline V gene encodes CDR1 LGHNA and CDR2 YSLEER.

This chain joins TRBV18 and TRBJ2-1; 11 bases agree with TRBD2. V shed 3 bases and J 6 bases; nucleotides not matched to a gene: 7. The germline V gene has CDR1 KGHSH and CDR2 LQKENI. CDR3 length: 16 amino acids. CDR3: CASSPPTSGIGNEQFF. The CDR3 coding sequence is TGTGCCAGCTCACCCCCGACTAGCGGGATTGGCAATGAGCAGTTCTTC.

CDR3 sequence: CASSHLQGVSSPLHF. The CDR3 DNA reads as TGCGCCAGCAGCCACCTACAGGGTGTTTCTTCACCCCTCCACTTT. The chain couples TRBV4-3 to TRBJ1-6; tentatively, D is TRBD1 (6 bases). The V end lost 3 bases, the J end lost 9 bases, and 15 bases lay between the germline ends. The CDR3 loop spans 15 amino acids. Germline V CDR1 and CDR2: LGHNA, YSLEER.

This chain connects TRBV18 to TRBJ2-3; D perhaps matches TRBD1 (5 bases). The CDR3 consists of 16 residues. In germline, CDR1 is KGHSH, CDR2 LQKENI. Trimming removed 2 bases from V and 8 bases from J, with 20 bases in between. The CDR3 DNA reads as TGTGCCAGCTCACCAAGACGGACACCCGGTGACGGTACGCAGTATTTT. It is translated as CASSPRRTPGDGTQYF. The full variable domain, with the rest looked up from reference TRBV18 and TRBJ2-3, is NAGVMQNPRHLVRRRGQEARLRCSPMKGHSHVYWYRQLPEEGLKFMVYLQKENIIDESGMPKERFSAEFPKEGPSILRIQQVVRGDSAAYFCASSPRRTPGDGTQYFGPGTRLTVL.

The genes are TRBV7-9 and TRBJ2-2; 15 bases fit TRBD2. J lost 3 bases, V lost 4 bases, and 3 bases had no gene match. Germline-derived CDR1 and CDR2 are SEHNR and FQNEAQ (reference sequence). The CDR3 runs 17 residues. The CDR3 region is CASSSRTSGRDTGELFF. The CDR3 region has the DNA TGTGCCAGCAGCTCGAGGACTAGCGGGAGGGACACCGGGGAGCTGTTTTTT.

This rearrangement joins TRBV4-2 to TRBJ2-3, with TRBD2 identical over 10 bases. This CDR3 contains 18 residues. Germline loops: CDR1 LGHNA, CDR2 YNFKEQ. V dropped 1 base and J dropped 4; count of bases not matched to a gene: 11. As DNA, the CDR3 is TGTGCCAGCAGCCAAGCTACCCTCCGGGGGACTAGCGCAGATACGCAGTATTTT. Residues: CASSQATLRGTSADTQYF.